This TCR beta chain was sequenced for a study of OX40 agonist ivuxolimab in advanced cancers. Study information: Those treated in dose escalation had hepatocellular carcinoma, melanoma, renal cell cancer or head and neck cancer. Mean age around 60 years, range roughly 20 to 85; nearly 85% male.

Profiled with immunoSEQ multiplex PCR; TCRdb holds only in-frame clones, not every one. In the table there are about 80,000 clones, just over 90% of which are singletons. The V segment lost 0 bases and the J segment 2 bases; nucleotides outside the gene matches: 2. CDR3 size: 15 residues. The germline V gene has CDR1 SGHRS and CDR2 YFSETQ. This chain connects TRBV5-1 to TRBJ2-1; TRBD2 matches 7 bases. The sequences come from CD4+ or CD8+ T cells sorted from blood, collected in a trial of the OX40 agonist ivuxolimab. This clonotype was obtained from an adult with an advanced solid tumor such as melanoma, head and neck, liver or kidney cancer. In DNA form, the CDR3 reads TGCGCCAGCAGCTTGGCTCTAGCGGCCTACAATGAGCAGTTCTTC. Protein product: CASSLALAAYNEQFF.